This TCR beta chain was retrieved from a study of blood T cell repertoires in COVID-19. At the level of the study: There were acute and convalescent COVID-19 samples, and they came from the United States, Italy and Spain. In each case, the material was cDNA or gDNA derived from T cells, B-cell-depleted T cells, or PBMCs.

Per the germline V gene, CDR1 is LGHNA and CDR2 is YNFKEQ. The ends were cut back, 1 base at V and 5 bases at J, with 9 bases in the middle. This CDR3 has 14 amino acids. Original analysis: Reference gene primer amplification gave estimated nucleated cell counts. Libraries were prepared by immunoSEQ multiplex PCR; TCRdb keeps only in-frame clonotypes and omits some of them. That table furnishes V, J and clone size, whereas the DNA furnished D and trimming. The sample lists under 170,000 clones, more than 75% occurring once. The receptor's source is a man between 65 and 85 years old with acute or convalescent COVID-19. Sequenced sample: peripheral blood. This chain links TRBV4-2 with TRBJ1-5, with D perhaps matching TRBD1 (5 bases). The CDR3 nucleotides read TGTGCCAGCAGCCAAGTGACAGCAGATCAGCCCCAGCATTTT. It specifies CASSQVTADQPQHF.